This is a list of T cell receptor beta chains from one sample in a study of tumor-infiltrating lymphocytes in primary liver carcinoma. One entry per CDR3 protein, called by TCRdb with MiXCR from the multiplex PCR reads. The sample yields some 320,000 distinct CDR3 sequences, 65% seen once. The specimen sequenced was peripheral blood. These TCRs come from a man between 40 and 49 years old with primary liver carcinoma and hepatitis B virus infection. Each CDR3 is given with its conserved first and last residue. The D gene is left open where the match is weak. Size is stated for part of the rows, as once, few or many counts, or as a class when the clone is expanded.

TRBV20-1	TRBD1	TRBJ1-1	few	TGCAGTGCTAAGACAGGGTCCAGGAACACTGAAGCTTTCTTT	CSAKTGSRNTEAFF
TRBV11-1	NA	TRBJ2-3	NA	TGTGCCAGCAGCCCCATAGAGGGAGCGTATTACAATGAAAAGTTCTTT	CASSPIEGAYYNEKFF
TRBV5-1	TRBD2	TRBJ2-7	NA	TGCGCCTGCAGCTTAAGCGGGAATTCCTACGAGCAGTACTTC	CACSLSGNSYEQYF
TRBV1	NA	TRBJ2-7	few	TGCACCAGCAGCCAAGATGGGCGGGATTACGAGCAGTACTTC	CTSSQDGRDYEQYF
TRBV10-3	TRBD1	TRBJ1-4	NA	TGTGCCATCAGTGAAAACAGGGGCAGAGGCGTGGAAAAACTGTTTTTT	CAISENRGRGVEKLFF
TRBV4-3	NA	TRBJ1-5	NA	TGCGCCAGTAGCCCTTCTTCCTGGGGAATCGGGCCCCAGCATTTT	CASSPSSWGIGPQHF
TRBV6-1	NA	TRBJ2-6	many	TGTGCCAGCACCCCTGGGAGTGCCCCCAGGGCCAACGTCCTGACTTTC	CASTPGSAPRANVLTF
TRBV12-3/TRBV12-4	NA	TRBJ2-3	many	TGTGCCAGCAGTTCCCTAGGGTTTAGCACAGATACGCAGTATTTT	CASSSLGFSTDTQYF
TRBV12-3/TRBV12-4	TRBD2	TRBJ2-1	once	TGTGCCAGCAGCCCAACTCATGGAGCGGGACTGGGGGAGAATGAGCAGTTCTTC	CASSPTHGAGLGENEQFF
TRBV12-3/TRBV12-4	TRBD1	TRBJ2-1	NA	TGTGCCAGCAGAACGGGACAGGAAGGTAATGAGCAGTTCTTC	CASRTGQEGNEQFF
TRBV6-5	NA	TRBJ1-2	many	TGTGCCAGCAGTTACTCTGGGAACTATGGCTACACCTTC	CASSYSGNYGYTF
TRBV6-5	TRBD1	TRBJ1-2	many	TGTGCCAGCACCGACAGGGGAGACTATGGCTACACCTTC	CASTDRGDYGYTF
TRBV10-3	NA	TRBJ1-2	few	TGTGCCATCAGTGAGTCGTTAATCTATGGCTACACCTTC	CAISESLIYGYTF
TRBV6-1	NA	TRBJ2-3	NA	TGTGCCAGCAGTGAACTCCGCATAGATACGCAGTATTTT	CASSELRIDTQYF
TRBV28	TRBD2	TRBJ2-7	NA	TGTGCCAGCAGTGTTGGGACTAGCGTCTACGAGCAGTACTTC	CASSVGTSVYEQYF
TRBV7-9	NA	TRBJ1-1	few	TGTGCCAGCAGTAGATACACTGAAGCTTTCTTT	CASSRYTEAFF
TRBV6-5	NA	TRBJ1-1	many	TGTGCCAGCAGTTACTCGTTACAAATAAACACTGAAGCTTTCTTT	CASSYSLQINTEAFF
TRBV9	NA	TRBJ2-1	NA	TGTGCCAGCAGCAGGGGATCGCACAATGAGCAGTTCTTC	CASSRGSHNEQFF
TRBV5-4	NA	TRBJ2-1	few	TGTGCCAGCAGCTTGGGGGTAGCGAACAATGAGCAGTTCTTC	CASSLGVANNEQFF
TRBV30	NA	TRBJ1-3	NA	TGTGCCTGGAGTGTACTTAAGAGGACCTATACTGGAAACACCATATATTTT	CAWSVLKRTYTGNTIYF
TRBV6-2/TRBV6-3	NA	TRBJ2-7	NA	TGTGCCAGCAGTTACCACACATGGGGCTACGAGCAGTACTTC	CASSYHTWGYEQYF
TRBV6-7	TRBD2	TRBJ2-5	once	TGTGCCACCACTTACTCGAGTTATCTAGCGGGAGAAGAGACCCAGTACTTC	CATTYSSYLAGEETQYF
TRBV25-1	NA	TRBJ2-3	NA	TGTGCCAGCAACTTCAGGGATACGCAGTATTTT	CASNFRDTQYF
TRBV9	TRBD2	TRBJ2-5	few	TGTGCCAGCAGCACCCGGGGACTAGCGGGCACAGAGACCCAGTACTTC	CASSTRGLAGTETQYF
TRBV4-1	NA	TRBJ2-7	many	TGCGCCAGCAGCCAAGAAACCGCGAGCTCCTACGAGCAGTACTTC	CASSQETASSYEQYF
TRBV5-5	NA	TRBJ2-2	NA	TGTGCCAGCAGCTTGGTAGGGGGGCTCAACACCGGGGAGCTGTTTTTT	CASSLVGGLNTGELFF
TRBV11-2	NA	TRBJ2-1	once	TGTGCCAGCAGCAGCATTAAACAGAAGTCCTACAATGAGCAGTTCTTC	CASSSIKQKSYNEQFF
TRBV11-1	NA	TRBJ2-4	NA	TGTGCCAGTAGCTTTCCCGGGACCAGCGTGACCAAAAACATTCAGTACTTC	CASSFPGTSVTKNIQYF
TRBV6-2/TRBV6-3	NA	TRBJ1-5	NA	TGTGTCAGCAGCGAACAGGGAATAGGCAATCAGCCCCAGCATTTT	CVSSEQGIGNQPQHF
TRBV7-2	NA	TRBJ1-1	NA	TGTGCCAGCAGCTTACAGCAGATGAACACTGAAGCTTTCTTT	CASSLQQMNTEAFF
TRBV2	NA	TRBJ2-3	NA	TGTGCCAGCAGACGGGAGACCACAGATACGCAGTATTTT	CASRRETTDTQYF
TRBV5-4	NA	TRBJ2-5	once	TGTACCAGCAGTTTGGCCTTAGGGACGGGGGAGACCCAGTACTTC	CTSSLALGTGETQYF
TRBV11-1	NA	TRBJ1-2	NA	TGTGCCAGCAGCTTCAAGGAATTTGACTATGGCTACACCTTC	CASSFKEFDYGYTF
TRBV7-9	NA	TRBJ1-2	NA	TGTGCCAGCAGCCTGGGGGAGCATGGCTACACCTTC	CASSLGEHGYTF
TRBV29-1	TRBD2	TRBJ2-3	once	TGCAGCGTTGAATACGGGGGGATCACAGATACGCAGTATTTT	CSVEYGGITDTQYF
TRBV6-6	TRBD2	TRBJ2-2	few	TGTGCCAGCAGTTACAACCCCCTAGCGGGGGCCTTCACCGGGGAGCTGTTTTTT	CASSYNPLAGAFTGELFF
TRBV2	NA	TRBJ1-2	NA	TGTGCCAGCAGTGCCCGGGACGTCGGACGGGGTGGCTACACCTTC	CASSARDVGRGGYTF
TRBV5-1	NA	TRBJ1-1	NA	TGCGCCAGCAGCTTGAGGGTAGGGGGTAACACTGAAGCTTTCTTT	CASSLRVGGNTEAFF